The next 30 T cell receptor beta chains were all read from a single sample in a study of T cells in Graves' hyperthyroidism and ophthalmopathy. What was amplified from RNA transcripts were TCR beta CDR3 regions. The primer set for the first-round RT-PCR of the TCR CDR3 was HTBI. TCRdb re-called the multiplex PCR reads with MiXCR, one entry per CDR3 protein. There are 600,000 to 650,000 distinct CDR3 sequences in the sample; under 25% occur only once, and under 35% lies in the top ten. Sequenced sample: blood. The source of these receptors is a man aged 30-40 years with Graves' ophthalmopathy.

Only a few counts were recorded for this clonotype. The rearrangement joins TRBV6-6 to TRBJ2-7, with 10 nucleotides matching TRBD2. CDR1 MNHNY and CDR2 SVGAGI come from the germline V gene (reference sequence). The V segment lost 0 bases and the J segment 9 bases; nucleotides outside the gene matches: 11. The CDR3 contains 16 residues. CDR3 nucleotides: TGTGCCAGCAGTTACTCTAGCGGGAGGACTCCTTTAGTGCAGTACTTC. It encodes CASSYSSGRTPLVQYF.

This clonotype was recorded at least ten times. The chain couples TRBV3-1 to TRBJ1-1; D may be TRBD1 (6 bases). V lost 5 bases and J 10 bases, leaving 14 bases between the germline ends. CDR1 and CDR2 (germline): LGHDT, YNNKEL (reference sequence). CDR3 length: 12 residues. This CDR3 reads CASSVGGPAAFF. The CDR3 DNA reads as TGTGCCAGCAGCGTTGGGGGGCCGGCAGCTTTCTTT.

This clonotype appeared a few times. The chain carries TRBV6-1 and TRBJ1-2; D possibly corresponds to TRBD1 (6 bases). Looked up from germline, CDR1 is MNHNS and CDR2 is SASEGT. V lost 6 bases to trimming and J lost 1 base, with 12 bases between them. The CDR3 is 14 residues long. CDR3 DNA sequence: TGTGCCAGCAGGAGGACAGAAGTTAACTATGGCTACACCTTC. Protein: CASRRTEVNYGYTF.

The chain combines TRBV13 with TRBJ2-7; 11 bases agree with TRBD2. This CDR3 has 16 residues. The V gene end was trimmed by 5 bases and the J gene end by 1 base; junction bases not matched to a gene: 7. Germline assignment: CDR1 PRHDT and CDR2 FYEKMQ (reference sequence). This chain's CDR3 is CASSIGTSGPSYEQYF. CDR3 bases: TGTGCCAGCAGCATTGGGACTAGCGGCCCTTCCTACGAGCAGTACTTC.

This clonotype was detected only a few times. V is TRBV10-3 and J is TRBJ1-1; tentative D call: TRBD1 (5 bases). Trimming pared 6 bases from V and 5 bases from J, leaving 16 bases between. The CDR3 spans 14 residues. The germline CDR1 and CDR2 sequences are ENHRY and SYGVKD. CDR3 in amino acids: CAISTGTGGTEAFF. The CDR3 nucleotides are TGTGCCATCAGCACCGGGACGGGAGGGACTGAAGCTTTCTTT.

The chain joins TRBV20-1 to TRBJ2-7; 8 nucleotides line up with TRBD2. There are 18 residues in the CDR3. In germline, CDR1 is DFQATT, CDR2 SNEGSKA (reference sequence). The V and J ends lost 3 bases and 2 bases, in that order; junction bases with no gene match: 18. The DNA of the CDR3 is TGCAGTGCTAGTGAGATGGGGGGATGGTGGCGGGGGGCCTACGAGCAGTACTTC. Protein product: CSASEMGGWWRGAYEQYF.

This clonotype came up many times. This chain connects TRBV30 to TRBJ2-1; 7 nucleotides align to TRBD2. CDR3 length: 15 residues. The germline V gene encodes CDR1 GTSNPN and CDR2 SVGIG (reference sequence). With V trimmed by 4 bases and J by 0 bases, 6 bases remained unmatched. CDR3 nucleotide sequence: TGTGCCTGGAATCTGGGAGGGTCCTCCTACAATGAGCAGTTCTTC. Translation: CAWNLGGSSYNEQFF.

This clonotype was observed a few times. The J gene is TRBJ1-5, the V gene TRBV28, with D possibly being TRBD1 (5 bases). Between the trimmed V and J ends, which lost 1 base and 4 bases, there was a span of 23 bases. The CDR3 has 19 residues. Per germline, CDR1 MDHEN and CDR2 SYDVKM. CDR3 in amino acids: CASSLLLRATESSNQPQHF. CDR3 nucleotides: TGTGCCAGCAGTTTATTACTCAGGGCCACAGAATCGTCAAATCAGCCCCAGCATTTT.

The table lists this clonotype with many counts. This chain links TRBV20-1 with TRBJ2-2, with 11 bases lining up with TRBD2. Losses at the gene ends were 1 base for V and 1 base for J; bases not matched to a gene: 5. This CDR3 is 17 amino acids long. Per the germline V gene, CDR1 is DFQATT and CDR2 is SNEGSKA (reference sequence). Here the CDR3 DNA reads TGCAGTGCTAGAGTAGCGGGAGGGCCGAAGAACACCGGGGAGCTGTTTTTT. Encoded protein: CSARVAGGPKNTGELFF.

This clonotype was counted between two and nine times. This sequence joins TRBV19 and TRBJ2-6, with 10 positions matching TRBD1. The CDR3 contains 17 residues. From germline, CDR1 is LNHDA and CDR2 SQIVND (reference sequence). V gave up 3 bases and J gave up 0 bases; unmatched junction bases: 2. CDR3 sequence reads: CASSIGQGVSGANVLTF. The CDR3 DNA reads TGTGCCAGTAGTATCGGACAGGGGGTCTCTGGGGCCAACGTCCTGACTTTC.

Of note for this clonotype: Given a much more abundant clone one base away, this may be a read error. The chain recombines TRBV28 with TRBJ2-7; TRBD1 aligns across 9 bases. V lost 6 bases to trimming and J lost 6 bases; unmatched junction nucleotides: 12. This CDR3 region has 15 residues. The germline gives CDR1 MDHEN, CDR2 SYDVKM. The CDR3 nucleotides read TGTGCCAGCAGGCCACGGGACAGGGAGATCTGCGAGCAGTACTTC. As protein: CASRPRDREICEQYF.

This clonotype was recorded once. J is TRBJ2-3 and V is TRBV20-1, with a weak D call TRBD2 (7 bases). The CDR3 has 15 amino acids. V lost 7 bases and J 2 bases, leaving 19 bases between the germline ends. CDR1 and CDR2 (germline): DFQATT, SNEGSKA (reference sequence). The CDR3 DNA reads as TGCAGTGTCCTAAGGGGGGGGACTGTCACAGATACGCAGTATTTT. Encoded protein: CSVLRGGTVTDTQYF.

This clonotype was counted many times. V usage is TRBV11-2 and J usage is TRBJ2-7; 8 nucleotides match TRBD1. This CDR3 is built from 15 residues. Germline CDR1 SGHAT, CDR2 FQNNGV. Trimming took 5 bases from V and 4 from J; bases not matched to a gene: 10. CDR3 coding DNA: TGTGCCAGCAGCCCCAACCGGGACAGGATATACGAGCAGTACTTC. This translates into CASSPNRDRIYEQYF.

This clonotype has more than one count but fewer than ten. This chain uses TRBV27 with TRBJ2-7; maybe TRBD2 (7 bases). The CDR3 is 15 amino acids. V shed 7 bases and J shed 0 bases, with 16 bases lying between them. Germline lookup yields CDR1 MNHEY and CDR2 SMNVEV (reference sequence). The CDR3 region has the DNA TGTGCCAGCAAGGGGGGGAGGGATTCCTCCTACGAGCAGTACTTC. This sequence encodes CASKGGRDSSYEQYF.

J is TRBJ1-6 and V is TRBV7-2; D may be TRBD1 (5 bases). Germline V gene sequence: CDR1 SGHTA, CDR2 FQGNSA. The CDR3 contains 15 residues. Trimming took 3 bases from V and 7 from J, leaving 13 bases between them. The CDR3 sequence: CASSFQWGDNSPLHF. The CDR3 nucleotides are TGTGCCAGCAGCTTTCAATGGGGGGACAATTCACCCCTCCACTTT.

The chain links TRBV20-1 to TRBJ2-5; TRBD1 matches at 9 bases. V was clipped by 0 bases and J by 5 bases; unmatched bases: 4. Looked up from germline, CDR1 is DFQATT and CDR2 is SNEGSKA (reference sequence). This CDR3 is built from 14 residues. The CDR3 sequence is CSARDYRGRETQYF. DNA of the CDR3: TGCAGTGCTAGAGATTACAGGGGGCGCGAGACCCAGTACTTC.

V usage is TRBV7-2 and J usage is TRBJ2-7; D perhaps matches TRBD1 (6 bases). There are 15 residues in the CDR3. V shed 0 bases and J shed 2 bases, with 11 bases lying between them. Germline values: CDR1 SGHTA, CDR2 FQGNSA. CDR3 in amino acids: CASSLAGTLTYEQYF. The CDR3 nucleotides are TGTGCCAGCAGCTTAGCAGGGACATTAACCTACGAGCAGTACTTC.

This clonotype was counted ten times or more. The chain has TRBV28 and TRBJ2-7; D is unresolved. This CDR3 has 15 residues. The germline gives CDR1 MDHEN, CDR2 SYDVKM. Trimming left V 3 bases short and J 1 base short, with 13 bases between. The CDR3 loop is CASSFGDLGSYEQYF. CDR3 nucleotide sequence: TGTGCCAGCAGTTTCGGAGACCTTGGTTCCTACGAGCAGTACTTC.

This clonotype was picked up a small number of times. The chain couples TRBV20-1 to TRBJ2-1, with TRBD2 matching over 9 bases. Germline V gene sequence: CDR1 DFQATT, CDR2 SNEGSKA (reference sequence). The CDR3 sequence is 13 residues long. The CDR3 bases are TGCACCTTAGGGCTAGCGGGATCCAATGAGCAGTTCTTC. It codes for CTLGLAGSNEQFF.

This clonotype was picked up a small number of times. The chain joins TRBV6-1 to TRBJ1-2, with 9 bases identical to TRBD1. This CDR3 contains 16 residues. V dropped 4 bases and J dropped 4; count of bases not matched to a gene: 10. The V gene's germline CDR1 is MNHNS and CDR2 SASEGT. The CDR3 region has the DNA TGTGCCAGCAGTGCCGTTGGAGGGACAGGGATCTATGGCTACACCTTC. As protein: CASSAVGGTGIYGYTF.

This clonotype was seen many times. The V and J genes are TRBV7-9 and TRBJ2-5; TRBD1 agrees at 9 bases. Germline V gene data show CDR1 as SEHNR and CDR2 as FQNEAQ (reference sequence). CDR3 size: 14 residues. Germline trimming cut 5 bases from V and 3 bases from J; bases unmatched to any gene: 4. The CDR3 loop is CASSHGQGKETQYF. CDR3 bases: TGTGCCAGCAGCCACGGACAGGGGAAAGAGACCCAGTACTTC.

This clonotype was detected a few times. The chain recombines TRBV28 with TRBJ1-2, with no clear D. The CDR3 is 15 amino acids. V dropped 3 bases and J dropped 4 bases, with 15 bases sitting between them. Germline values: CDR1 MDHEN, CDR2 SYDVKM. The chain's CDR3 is CASSFSLGSVYGYTF. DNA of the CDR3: TGTGCCAGCAGTTTCAGTCTAGGATCGGTCTATGGCTACACCTTC.

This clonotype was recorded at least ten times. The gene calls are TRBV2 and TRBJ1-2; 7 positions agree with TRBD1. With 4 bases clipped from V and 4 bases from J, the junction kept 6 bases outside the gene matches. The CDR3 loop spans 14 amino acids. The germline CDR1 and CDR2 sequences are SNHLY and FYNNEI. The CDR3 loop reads CASSGDSIRYGYTF. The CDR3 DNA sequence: TGTGCCAGCAGTGGGGACAGTATACGCTATGGCTACACCTTC.

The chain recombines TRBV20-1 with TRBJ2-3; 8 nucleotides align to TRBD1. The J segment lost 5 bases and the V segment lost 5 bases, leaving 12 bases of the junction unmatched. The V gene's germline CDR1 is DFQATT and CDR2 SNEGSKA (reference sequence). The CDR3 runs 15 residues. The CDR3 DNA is TGCAGTGCTCTTATTATCGGACAGGGTCAAGATACGCAGTATTTT. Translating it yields CSALIIGQGQDTQYF.

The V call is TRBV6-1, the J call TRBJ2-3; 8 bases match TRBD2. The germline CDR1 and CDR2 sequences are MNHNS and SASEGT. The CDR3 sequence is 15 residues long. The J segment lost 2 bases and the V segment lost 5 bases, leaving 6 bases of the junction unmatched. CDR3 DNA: TGTGCCAGCAGTCCCCGACTAGCGTTCACAGATACGCAGTATTTT. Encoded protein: CASSPRLAFTDTQYF.

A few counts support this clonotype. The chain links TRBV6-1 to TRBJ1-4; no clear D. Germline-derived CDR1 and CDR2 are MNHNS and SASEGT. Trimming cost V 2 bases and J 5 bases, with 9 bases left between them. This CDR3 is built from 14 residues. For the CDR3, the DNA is TGTGCCAGCAGTGAATACGGGGAGAATGAAAAACTGTTTTTT. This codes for CASSEYGENEKLFF.

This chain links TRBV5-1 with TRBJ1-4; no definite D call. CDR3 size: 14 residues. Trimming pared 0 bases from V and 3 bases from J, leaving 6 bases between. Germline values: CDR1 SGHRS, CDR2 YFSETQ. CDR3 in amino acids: CASSLAGSNEKLFF. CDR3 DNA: TGCGCCAGCAGCTTGGCGGGGTCTAATGAAAAACTGTTTTTT.

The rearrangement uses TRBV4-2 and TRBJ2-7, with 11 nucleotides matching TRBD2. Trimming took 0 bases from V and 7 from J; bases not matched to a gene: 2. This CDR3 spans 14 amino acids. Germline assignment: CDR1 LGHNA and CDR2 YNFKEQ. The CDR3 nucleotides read TGTGCCAGCAGCCAAGAGTCTAGCGGGGGGGAGCAGTACTTC. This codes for CASSQESSGGEQYF.

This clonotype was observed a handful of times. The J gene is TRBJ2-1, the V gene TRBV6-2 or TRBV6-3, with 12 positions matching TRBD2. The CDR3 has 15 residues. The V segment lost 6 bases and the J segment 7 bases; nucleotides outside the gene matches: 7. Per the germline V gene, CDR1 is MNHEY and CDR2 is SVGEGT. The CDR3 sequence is CASSYRTSGVNEQFF. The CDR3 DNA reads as TGTGCCAGCAGCTATAGGACTAGCGGGGTTAATGAGCAGTTCTTC.

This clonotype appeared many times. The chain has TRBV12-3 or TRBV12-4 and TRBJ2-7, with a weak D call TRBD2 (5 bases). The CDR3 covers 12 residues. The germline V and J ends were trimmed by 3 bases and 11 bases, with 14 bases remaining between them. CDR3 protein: CASSLGEGRKYF. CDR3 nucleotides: TGTGCCAGCAGTTTGGGTGAGGGCAGGAAGTACTTC.